This T cell receptor (beta chain) was observed in a study of blood T cell repertoires in COVID-19. Study details: Sources were T cells, B-cell-depleted T cells, or PBMCs; the material itself was cDNA or gDNA.

CDR3 length: 15 amino acids. From germline, CDR1 is MNHEY and CDR2 SVGAGI. V dropped 6 bases and J dropped 7; count of bases not matched to a gene: 8. In the authors' methods: Researchers report that nucleated cell counts were estimated from reference gene primer amplification. The method was immunoSEQ multiplex PCR; TCRdb's version includes in-frame clones alone and lacks a portion of them. Clone size and the V and J calls come from that table; the DNA yielded D and trimming. The sample has 50,000 to 75,000 clones, about 76% seen once. V gene TRBV6-5 combines with J gene TRBJ1-4, with 10 bases that match TRBD1. This TCR came from a woman aged 80 or older with active or convalescent COVID-19. The sequenced sample was peripheral blood. In DNA, the CDR3 is TGTGCCAGCAGGGGAGGGGGGACAGGGGTTGAAAAACTGTTTTTT. Protein: CASRGGGTGVEKLFF.